Given below is one T cell receptor beta chain in context. These data come from a study of blood T cell repertoires in COVID-19. As for the study in general: PBMCs, B-cell-depleted T cells, or T cells were the source of the cDNA or gDNA that made up the material.

The length of the CDR3 is 17 residues. CDR1 SEHNR and CDR2 FQNEAQ come from the germline V gene (reference sequence). The trim removed 5 bases at V and 4 bases at J, leaving 11 bases unmatched. In the authors' workflow: Reference gene primer amplification gave nucleated cell count estimates. Sequencing was performed with immunoSEQ multiplex PCR; in TCRdb, only in-frame clones are kept and a portion is missing. The DNA gave D and trimming, while V, J and clone size come from that table. In the table there are 150,000 to 200,000 clones, around 86% of which are singletons. The sample taken for sequencing was peripheral blood. The sequence was obtained from a man in his fifties with active or convalescent COVID-19. The rearrangement links TRBV7-9 to TRBJ2-3; 11 nucleotides match TRBD2. As DNA, the CDR3 is TGTGCCAGCAGCCACTACTCTAGCGGGAGGATTGCAGATACGCAGTATTTT. Translating it yields CASSHYSSGRIADTQYF. The full variable domain, in which reference TRBV7-9 and TRBJ2-3 provide the parts outside the CDR3, is DTGVSQNPRHKITKRGQNVTFRCDPISEHNRLYWYRQTLGQGPEFLTYFQNEAQLEKSRLLSDRFSAERPKGSFSTLEIQRTEQGDSAMYLCASSHYSSGRIADTQYFGPGTRLTVL.